The following is a TCR beta chain sequence with its context. Its cognate antigen is unknown. PCR amplification relied on 60 Vbeta primers (plus 13 Jbeta primers). TCRdb's copy holds only in-frame clones and misses some; the assay was immunoSEQ multiplex PCR. The sample lists about 150,000 clones; 70% to 90% were seen once. After removal of 6 bases from V and 4 bases from J, the junction contained 8 bases not matched to a gene. This CDR3 spans 14 amino acids. The germline CDR1 and CDR2 sequences are SNHLY and FYNNEI. The data stem from a study of cytomegalovirus exposure and HLA in healthy donors. Regarding the study as a whole: In a later analysis, the majority of CMV-associated beta chains seemingly showed HLA restriction.

The chain links TRBV2 to TRBJ1-1, with 7 bases identical to TRBD1. Sequences were obtained from PBMCs. This clonotype was sampled from a woman under 30 in good health and CMV-seronegative. In DNA form, the CDR3 reads TGTGCCAGCAGGGCCGAACAGGGGACCACTGAAGCTTTCTTT. This sequence encodes CASRAEQGTTEAFF.